Each of the 14 T cell receptor beta chains below was sequenced from the same sample in a study of T cell clonality in common variable immunodeficiency. General study points: In common variable immunodeficiency, TCR beta chains reportedly carried fewer deletions and N-nucleotide insertions.

Antigen specificity for these receptors is unknown. Using immunoSEQ multiplex PCR, the repertoire was profiled, and TCRdb retains in-frame clones only, with some absent. The sample shows some 13,000 clones, none of them appearing just once. The sequenced sample consisted of peripheral blood mononuclear cells. The origin of the receptors is a human donor with common variable immunodeficiency.

A remark on this clone: The read falls 3 residues short of the CDR3 end, and the missing part is taken from the germline J gene. V and J are TRBV30 and TRBJ2-3, with 15 bases that match TRBD2. The CDR3 spans 17 residues. V trimming: 1 base; J trimming: 2 bases; junction bases outside the gene matches: 4. Germline CDR1 and CDR2: GTSNPN and SVGIG (reference sequence). This CDR3 reads CAWSGGLAGGPTDTQYF. The CDR3 DNA, read in part, is TGTGCCTGGAGTGGAGGACTAGCGGGGGGGCCCACAGATACG.

Notes on this clone: The junction departs from the called germline gene at one end, perhaps through a read error. Read data end 3 residues before the CDR3 end; the end is taken from the germline J gene. The chain employs TRBV7-9 and TRBJ1-1; D unclear. Germline V gene lookup returns CDR1 SEHNR and CDR2 FQNEAQ (reference sequence). This CDR3 region has 13 residues. This CDR3 reads CSSSLIENTEAFF. The sequenced CDR3 bases are TGTTCCAGCAGCTTAATAGAGAACACTGAA.

As regards this clone: The read ends 3 residues shy of where the CDR3 ends; the end is completed using the germline J gene. This chain uses TRBV19 with TRBJ2-7, with D possibly TRBD2 on 6 matching bases. V shed 4 bases and J shed 6 bases, with 19 bases lying between them. Germline V lookup: CDR1 LNHDA, CDR2 SQIVND (reference sequence). This CDR3 is built from 15 residues. CDR3 sequence: CASSNWGEGASEQYF. CDR3 bases read: TGTGCCAGTAGTAATTGGGGGGAAGGGGCCTCCGAG.

Ten or more counts support this clone. The read ends 3 residues before the CDR3 terminus; that terminus is restored from the germline J gene. The chain combines TRBV5-6 with TRBJ1-4; 7 bases match TRBD1. J lost 8 bases, V lost 3 bases, and 7 bases had no gene match. Germline V gene data show CDR1 as SGHDT and CDR2 as YYEEEE. The CDR3 length is 14 residues. CDR3 loop: CASSSLQGREKLFF. The sequenced part of the CDR3 DNA is TGTGCCAGCAGCTCCTTACAGGGGAGGGAAAAA.

Worth noting for this clone: Read sequence stops 3 residues before the CDR3 end, and the germline J gene provides the missing end. The chain recombines TRBV5-1 with TRBJ2-3; 10 bases agree with TRBD1. V shed 4 bases and J 6 bases; nucleotides not matched to a gene: 8. Germline CDR1 reads SGHRS; CDR2 reads YFSETQ. This CDR3 has 15 amino acids. The CDR3 is CASSDGTGVRDTQYF. Incomplete CDR3 DNA: TGCGCCAGCAGCGACGGGACAGGGGTAAGGGATACG.

In its sample, this clone was seen a few times. The read terminates 3 residues before the CDR3 end, so the remaining end is supplied by the germline J gene. The V call is TRBV7-9, the J call TRBJ2-5; a possible D gene is TRBD1 (5 bases). The V gene's germline CDR1 is SEHNR and CDR2 FQNEAQ (reference sequence). The CDR3 is 14 amino acids. With 2 bases removed from V and 5 bases from J, the gap between germline ends came to 12 bases. CDR3 bases read: TGTGCCAGCAGCTTAAGTAGGGGCCTGGAGACC. Protein sequence: CASSLSRGLET. The whole CDR3 sequence is CASSLSRGLETQYF.

This clone has just a few counts. Read data end 3 residues before the CDR3 end; the end is taken from the germline J gene. The J gene is TRBJ2-5, the V gene TRBV5-1; D may be TRBD1 (6 bases). The CDR3 is 15 residues long. The germline V and J ends were trimmed by 0 bases and 1 base, with 10 bases remaining between them. CDR1 SGHRS and CDR2 YFSETQ come from the germline V gene. The CDR3 here is CASSLEGQTQETQYF. The DNA read from the CDR3 is TGCGCCAGCAGCTTGGAAGGACAGACCCAAGAGACC. Full variable domain (rest looked up from reference TRBV5-1 and TRBJ2-5): KAGVTQTPRYLIKTRGQQVTLSCSPISGHRSVSWYQQTPGQGLQFLFEYFSETQRNKGNFPGRFSGRQFSNSRSEMNVSTLELGDSALYLCASSLEGQTQETQYFGPGTRLLVL.

With respect to this clone: The DNA ends 3 residues before the CDR3 does, and the rest of the CDR3 is filled in from the germline J gene. This chain joins TRBV20-1 and TRBJ2-7; tentatively, D is TRBD1 or TRBD2 (5 bases each). The CDR3 is 17 amino acids. Trimming shortened V by 4 bases and J by 4 bases, and 26 bases separated the two germline ends. The germline gives CDR1 DFQATT, CDR2 SNEGSKA (reference sequence). The CDR3 sequence: CSANSEERGWLRYEQYF. Incomplete CDR3 DNA: TGCAGTGCTAATTCGGAGGAGAGGGGTTGGTTGAGGTACGAG.

This clone was recorded many times. Read sequence stops 3 residues before the CDR3 end, and the germline J gene provides the missing end. The chain recombines TRBV4-2 with TRBJ1-2; 9 nucleotides line up with TRBD1. CDR3 length: 16 amino acids. The V segment lost 1 base and the J segment 4 bases; nucleotides outside the gene matches: 7. Germline CDR1 reads LGHNA; CDR2 reads YNFKEQ. The CDR3 here is CASSQGRDRAIYGYTF. The part of the CDR3 DNA that was read is TGTGCCAGCAGCCAAGGGAGGGACAGGGCGATCTATGGC.

This clone is labeled as medium-sized. The DNA ends 3 residues before the CDR3 does, and the rest of the CDR3 is filled in from the germline J gene. V usage is TRBV20-1 and J usage is TRBJ1-2; D gene ambiguous. CDR1 DFQATT and CDR2 SNEGSKA come from the germline V gene (reference sequence). Trimming pared 1 base from V and 0 bases from J, leaving 24 bases between. This CDR3 region has 19 residues. The CDR3 DNA, read in part, is TGCAGTGCTAGAGCGGCTTCGGGTGGAAGCGGATGGTCTAACTATGGC. It codes for CSARAASGGSGWSNYG. From start to end, the CDR3 is CSARAASGGSGWSNYGYTF.

This clone is classed as medium-sized. CDR3 sequence reads: CSARLEGFDGYTF. Partial CDR3 DNA: TGCAGTGCTAGGTTGGAGGGGTTCGATGGC. The rearrangement links TRBV20-1 to TRBJ1-2; tentative D call: TRBD1 (5 bases). From the germline J gene comes the end of the CDR3, since the read stops 3 residues before it. The CDR3 sequence is 13 residues long. The V end was cut by 3 bases, the J end by 6 bases, with 14 bases between. Germline-derived CDR1 and CDR2 are DFQATT and SNEGSKA (reference sequence).

This clone came up a few times. The CDR3 goes on 3 residues after the read ends, and that part is filled in from the germline J gene. This chain joins TRBV19 and TRBJ2-2; no clear D gene. V was clipped by 3 bases and J by 6 bases, with 5 bases between them. The CDR3 runs to 12 residues. CDR1 LNHDA and CDR2 SQIVND come from the germline V gene (reference sequence). The covered CDR3 bases are TGTGCCAGTAGTATTGTCGCCGGGGAG. It is translated as CASSIVAGE. The CDR3 in full is CASSIVAGELFF.

This clone was counted at least ten times. The read ends 3 residues shy of where the CDR3 ends; the end is completed using the germline J gene. The chain recombines TRBV19 with TRBJ1-5; maybe TRBD1 (6 bases). V shed 6 bases and J shed 7 bases, with 10 bases lying between them. The CDR3 contains 12 residues. CDR1 is LNHDA and CDR2 is SQIVND in the germline V gene (reference sequence). CDR3 amino acids: CASSIGGQPQHF. The CDR3 DNA, read in part, is TGTGCCAGTAGCATTGGGGGCCAGCCC.

This clone came up a few times. The CDR3 end falls 3 residues outside the read, so it is completed with the germline J gene. The chain uses TRBV19 and TRBJ2-3; no clear D. The germline V gene has CDR1 LNHDA and CDR2 SQIVND (reference sequence). The CDR3 covers 12 residues. V lost 7 bases and J 6 bases, leaving 11 bases between the germline ends. The CDR3 protein is CASKDSRDTQYF. Incomplete CDR3 DNA: TGTGCCAGTAAGGATTCCAGGGATACG.